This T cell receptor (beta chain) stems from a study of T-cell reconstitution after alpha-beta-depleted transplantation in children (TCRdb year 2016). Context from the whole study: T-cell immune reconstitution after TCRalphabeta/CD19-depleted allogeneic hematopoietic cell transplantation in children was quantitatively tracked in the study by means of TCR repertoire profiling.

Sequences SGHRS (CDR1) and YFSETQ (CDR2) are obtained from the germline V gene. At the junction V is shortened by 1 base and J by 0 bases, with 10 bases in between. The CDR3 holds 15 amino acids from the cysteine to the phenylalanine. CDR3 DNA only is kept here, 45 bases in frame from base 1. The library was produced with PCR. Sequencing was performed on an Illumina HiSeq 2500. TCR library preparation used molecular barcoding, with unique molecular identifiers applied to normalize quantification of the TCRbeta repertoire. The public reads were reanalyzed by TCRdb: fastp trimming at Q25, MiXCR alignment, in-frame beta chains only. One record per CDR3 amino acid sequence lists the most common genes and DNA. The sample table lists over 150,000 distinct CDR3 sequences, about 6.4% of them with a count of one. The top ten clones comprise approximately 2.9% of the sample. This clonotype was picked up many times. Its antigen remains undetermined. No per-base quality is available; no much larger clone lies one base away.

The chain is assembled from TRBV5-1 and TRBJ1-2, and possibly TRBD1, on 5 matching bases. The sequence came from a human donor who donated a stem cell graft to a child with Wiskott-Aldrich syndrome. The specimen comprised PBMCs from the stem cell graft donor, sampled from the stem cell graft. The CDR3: CASSLTGNSNYGYTF. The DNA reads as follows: TGCGCCAGCAGCTTGACAGGCAACTCTAACTATGGCTACACCTTC.